The rows below give T cell receptor delta chains drawn from one sample of a study of gamma-delta chains in newborns, infants, children. TCRdb reanalysed the reads via CATT. The sample has roughly 11,000 delta-chain clones; about 8.8% are singletons. The sequenced sample consisted of blood. The receptors come from a child who was a newborn, infant or young child, either healthy, febrile or measles-vaccinated (not recorded which). Each CDR3 is given with its conserved first and last residue. A D gene is named only where the DNA matches it firmly. Expanded clones are given a class, and other clones once, few, many or no size at all.

>few|TRDD3|15|TRDJ1|TRDV2
TGTGCCTGTGACCTACTGGGGGATAAGCCCGATAAACTCATCTTT
CACDLLGDKPDKLIF
>-|-|14|TRDJ1|TRDV2
TGTGCCTGTGACGAGTTATATGGGGGCCGTAAACTCATCTTT
CACDELYGGRKLIF
>-|TRDD3|18|TRDJ3|TRDV2
TGTGCCTGTGACACGGTACTGGGGGATTCCTGGGACACCCGACAGATGTTTTTC
CACDTVLGDSWDTRQMFF
>-|-|14|TRDJ1|TRDV2
TGTGCCTGTGACTTTCTTTTGGCCCCCGATAAACTCATCTTT
CACDFLLAPDKLIF
>-|TRDD3|19|TRDJ1|TRDV1
TGTGCTCTTGGGGAACCTACTAACCTGGGGGTCCTGTTTACCGATAAACTCATCTTT
CALGEPTNLGVLFTDKLIF
>-|TRDD3|16|TRDJ1|TRDV2
TGTGCCTGTGAGATGATGGGGGATCCGACTTCTGATAAACTCATCTTT
CACEMMGDPTSDKLIF
>-|TRDD3|16|TRDJ1|TRDV2
TGTGCCTGTGACTCAGTACTGGGGGTCCTGCAGCACAAACTCATCTTT
CACDSVLGVLQHKLIF
>few|TRDD3|21|TRDJ3|TRDV2
TGTGCCTGTGACACCGGCACCATCGGGGGATACGGCTCCTGGGACACCCGACAGATGTTTTTC
CACDTGTIGGYGSWDTRQMFF
>few|-|18|TRDJ1|TRDV2
TGTGCCTGTGACACCATGGATAAAGTGGGGCATTACACCGATAAACTCATCTTT
CACDTMDKVGHYTDKLIF
>-|TRDD3|15|TRDJ1|TRDV2
TGTGCCTGTGTCCCACTGGGGGATAGCGACGATAAACTCATCTTT
CACVPLGDSDDKLIF
>few|TRDD3|17|TRDJ1|TRDV2
TGTGCCTGTGACACCGTTTTAACTGGGGGGTACACCGACAAACTCATCTTT
CACDTVLTGGYTDKLIF
>-|TRDD3|18|TRDJ1|TRDV2
TGTGCCTGTGACTACCTGCGGGATACAGCTATGGACACCGATAAACTCATCTTT
CACDYLRDTAMDTDKLIF
>-|TRDD3|14|TRDJ1|TRDV2
TGTGCCTGTGACATCATACTGGGGGATACGCGTCTCATCTTT
CACDIILGDTRLIF
>few|TRDD3|20|TRDJ1|TRDV2
TGTGCCTGTGACACGGTTTTCCTCCGCACACTGGGGGATACTCGCGATAAACTCATCTTT
CACDTVFLRTLGDTRDKLIF
>few|TRDD3|20|TRDJ3|TRDV2
TGTGCCTGTGACCCGGTTGCTGGGGGACCCTACTCCTGGGACACCCGACAGATGTTTTTC
CACDPVAGGPYSWDTRQMFF
>-|-|15|TRDJ3|TRDV2
TGTGCCTGTGACCCTATCTCCTGGGACACCCGACAGATGTTTTTC
CACDPISWDTRQMFF
>few|TRDD3|17|TRDJ1|TRDV2
TGTGCCTGTGAGCCTCTGGGGGATACGCGATCCACCGATAAACTCATCTTT
CACEPLGDTRSTDKLIF
>-|TRDD3|20|TRDJ1|TRDV1
TGTGCTCTTGGGGAACCCTCCGTTACCGGAGGGGGGATACGGTCCGATAAACTCATCTTT
CALGEPSVTGGGIRSDKLIF
>medium-sized|TRDD3|14|TRDJ1|TRDV2
TGTGCCTGTGACCTACTGGGGGATACTAATAAACTCATCTTT
CACDLLGDTNKLIF
>few|TRDD3|18|TRDJ1|TRDV2
TGTGCCTGTGACACCCTACTGGGGGATACGAGGTGGACCGATAAACTCATCTTT
CACDTLLGDTRWTDKLIF
>few|-|18|TRDJ3|TRDV2
TGTGCCTGTGACACCGGGGGACCCAGCTCCTGGGACACCCGACAGATGTTTTTC
CACDTGGPSSWDTRQMFF
>-|-|15|TRDJ1|TRDV1
TGTGCTCTTGGGGAACTTTCGGAATACACCGATAAACTCATCTTT
CALGELSEYTDKLIF
>-|-|14|TRDJ1|TRDV2
TGTGCCTGTGACTCGGTGGTGAACACCGATAAACTCATCTTT
CACDSVVNTDKLIF
>-|-|15|TRDJ1|TRDV2
TGTGCCTGTGACGAACTGGGAGGCGTCGACGATAAACTCATCTTT
CACDELGGVDDKLIF
>-|TRDD3|17|TRDJ1|TRDV2
TGTGCCTGTGACATGCTGGGGGACCACGTCAACACCGATAAACTCATCTTT
CACDMLGDHVNTDKLIF
>-|TRDD3|19|TRDJ1|TRDV2
TGTGCCTGTGACACTATGGTACTGGGGGATACGCTGCACACCGATAAACTCATCTTT
CACDTMVLGDTLHTDKLIF
>few|TRDD3|20|TRDJ1|TRDV1
TGTGCTCTTGGGGAACCCGAGCCCCCTCTGGGGGATAAATCGTTGGATAAACTCATCTTT
CALGEPEPPLGDKSLDKLIF
>few|TRDD3|15|TRDJ1|TRDV2
TGTGCCTGTGACTTACTGGGGGGAGACACCGATAAACTCATCTTT
CACDLLGGDTDKLIF
>-|TRDD3|18|TRDJ1|TRDV2
TGTGCCTGTGATAACCTACTGGGGGGCTCCCGGTACACCGATAAACTCATCTTT
CACDNLLGGSRYTDKLIF
>-|-|15|TRDJ1|TRDV2
TGTGCCTGTGACAATCTGGGGATCGGAACCGATAAACTCATCTTT
CACDNLGIGTDKLIF
>few|TRDD3|20|TRDJ3|TRDV2
TGTGCCTGTGACACCGGTACTGGGGGATACCTATCCTGGGACACCCGACAGATGTTTTTC
CACDTGTGGYLSWDTRQMFF
>medium-sized|-|14|TRDJ1|TRDV2
TGTGCCTGTGACACCGTTGGGGGGACCGATAAACTCATCTTT
CACDTVGGTDKLIF
>-|-|23|TRDJ1|TRAV29/DV5
TGTGCAGCAAGCGCGAGAAATAGGCCTCCCCGACTCCGGGGGATATATTACACCGATAAACTCATCTTT
CAASARNRPPRLRGIYYTDKLIF
>-|TRDD3|13|TRDJ1|TRDV2
TGTGCCTGTGACATGCTGGGGGAGCATAAACTCATCTTT
CACDMLGEHKLIF
>few|-|18|TRDJ1|TRDV2
TGTGCCTGTGACTCTATAGGCGATACACAGGGCTACACCGATAAACTCATCTTT
CACDSIGDTQGYTDKLIF
>few|TRDD3|16|TRDJ1|TRDV2
TGTGCCTGTGACACCTCGTTACTGGGGGATACGGCTAAACTCATCTTT
CACDTSLLGDTAKLIF
>few|TRDD3|16|TRDJ1|TRDV2
TGTGCCTGTGACAGACTGGGGGATACGGACACCGATAAACTCATCTTT
CACDRLGDTDTDKLIF
>-|TRDD3|16|TRDJ1|TRDV2
TGTGCCTATGACAACGTGGGGATACGGGACACCGATAAACTCATCTTT
CAYDNVGIRDTDKLIF
>few|TRDD3|24|TRDJ1|TRDV2
TGTGCCTGTGGCCCCCTCCTAGAGGGGGTACTGGGGGATACCGAACCCCCGTACACCGATAAACTCATCTTT
CACGPLLEGVLGDTEPPYTDKLIF
>-|TRDD3|20|TRDJ3|TRDV2
TGTGCCTGTGACACCGGGGGGATTCCCCCAATCTCCTGGGACACCCGACAGATGTTTTTC
CACDTGGIPPISWDTRQMFF
>few|-|23|TRDJ1|TRDV2
TGTGCCTGTGACCGCTCGGGGCCCTTCCGACCCCTTCTTCGGGGATCAGAGACCGATAAACTCATCTTT
CACDRSGPFRPLLRGSETDKLIF
>few|TRDD3|18|TRDJ1|TRDV2
TGTGCCTGTGTCGAGCTGGGGGATTTAACGGAGTACACCGATAAACTCACCTTT
CACVELGDLTEYTDKLTF
>few|TRDD3|21|TRDJ3|TRDV2
TGTGCCTGTGACACTGTACTGGGGGATCCCGAGAGCTCCTGGGACACCCGACAGATGTTTTTC
CACDTVLGDPESSWDTRQMFF
>-|-|14|TRDJ1|TRDV2
TGTGCCTGTGACAGACTGGGTGACACCGATAAACTCATCTTT
CACDRLGDTDKLIF
>few|TRDD3|18|TRDJ3|TRDV2
TGTGCCTGTGACAGAATGTGGGGGGATACCTGGGACACCCGACAGATGTTTTTC
CACDRMWGDTWDTRQMFF
>few|-|15|TRDJ1|TRDV2
TGTGCCTGTGACACCATGGGGACCGAAGGCGATAAACTCATCTTT
CACDTMGTEGDKLIF
>-|TRDD3|18|TRDJ3|TRDV2
TGTGCCTGTGACCGGCTGGGGGTCAGCTCCTGGGACACCCGACAGATGTTTTTC
CACDRLGVSSWDTRQMFF
>-|-|15|TRDJ1|TRDV2
TGTGCCTGTGACACCGTTGGGGCCTACACCGATAAACTCACCTTT
CACDTVGAYTDKLTF
>-|-|17|TRDJ1|TRDV2
TGTGCCTGTGACACCCTTACTGAGGGTTCGCCCACCGATAAACTCATCTTT
CACDTLTEGSPTDKLIF
>few|-|15|TRDJ1|TRDV2
TGTGCCTGTGACACCGTAGGGACTTACACCGATAAACTCATCTTT
CACDTVGTYTDKLIF
>-|TRDD3|15|TRDJ1|TRDV2
TGTGCCTGTGACTCCCTGGGGGATCACACCGATAAACTCATCTTT
CACDSLGDHTDKLIF
>-|TRDD3|18|TRDJ3|TRDV2
TGTGCCTGTGACAAACTGGGGGATACTCTCTGGGACACCCGACAGACGTTTTTC
CACDKLGDTLWDTRQTFF
>-|TRDD3|19|TRDJ1|TRDV2
TGCGCCTGTGACACCGTCATCTCTGGGGGATTAAAGTACACCGATAAACTCATCTTT
CACDTVISGGLKYTDKLIF
>few|TRDD3|19|TRDJ1|TRDV1
TGTGCTCTTGGGGAAGCTTCTTCGGGGATACGCCACCACACCGATAAACTCATCTTT
CALGEASSGIRHHTDKLIF
>few|TRDD3|15|TRDJ1|TRDV2
TGTGCCTGTGATTTACTGGGGGCAAACACCGATAAACTCATCTTT
CACDLLGANTDKLIF
>medium-sized|TRDD3|17|TRDJ1|TRDV2
TGTGCCTGTGAACCCCTGGGGGGTTCTACAAACACCGATAAACTCATCTTT
CACEPLGGSTNTDKLIF
>-|TRDD3|18|TRDJ1|TRDV2
TGTGCCTGTGACGTTCTAATGGGGGATACGCGAGGCACCGATAAACTCATCTTT
CACDVLMGDTRGTDKLIF